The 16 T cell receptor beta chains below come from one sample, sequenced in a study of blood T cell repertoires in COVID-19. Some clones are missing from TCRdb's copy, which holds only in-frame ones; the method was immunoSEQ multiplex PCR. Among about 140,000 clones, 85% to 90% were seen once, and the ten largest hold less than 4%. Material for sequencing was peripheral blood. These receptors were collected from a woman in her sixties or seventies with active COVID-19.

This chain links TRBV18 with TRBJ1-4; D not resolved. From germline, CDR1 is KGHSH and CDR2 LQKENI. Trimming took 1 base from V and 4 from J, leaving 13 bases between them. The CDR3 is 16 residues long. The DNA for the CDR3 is TGTGCCAGCTCACCACGGTGGGGAGGGAGTAATGAAAAACTGTTTTTT. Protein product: CASSPRWGGSNEKLFF.

The DNA for the CDR3 is TGTGCCAGCAGCACACGAAGGGACTCCTTGTCCGATACGCAGTATTTT. It specifies CASSTRRDSLSDTQYF. The rearrangement uses TRBV5-5 and TRBJ2-3, with D possibly being TRBD2 (6 bases). The ends were cut back, 4 bases at V and 6 bases at J, with 21 bases in the middle. The CDR3 consists of 16 residues. From germline, CDR1 is SGHKS and CDR2 YYEKEE (reference sequence).

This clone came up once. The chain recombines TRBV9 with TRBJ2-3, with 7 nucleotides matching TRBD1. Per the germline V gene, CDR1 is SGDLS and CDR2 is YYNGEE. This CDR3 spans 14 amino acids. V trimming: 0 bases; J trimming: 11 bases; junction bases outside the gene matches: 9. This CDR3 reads CASSVAPTGSQQYF. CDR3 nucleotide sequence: TGTGCCAGCAGCGTAGCGCCGACAGGGTCTCAGCAGTATTTT.

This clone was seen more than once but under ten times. For the CDR3, the DNA is TGTGCCAGCAGCCGACGGAGCTCCTATAATTCACCCCTCCACTTT. It specifies CASSRRSSYNSPLHF. The chain employs TRBV3-1 (or the pseudogene TRBV3-2) and TRBJ1-6; D gene ambiguous. The CDR3 spans 15 residues. From germline, CDR1 is LGHDT and CDR2 YNNKEL (reference sequence). V lost 4 bases and J 0 bases, leaving 7 bases between the germline ends.

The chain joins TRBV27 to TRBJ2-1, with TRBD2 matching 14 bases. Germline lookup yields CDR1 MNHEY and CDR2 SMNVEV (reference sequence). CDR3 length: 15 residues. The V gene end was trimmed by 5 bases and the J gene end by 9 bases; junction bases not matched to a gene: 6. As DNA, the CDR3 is TGTGCCAGCAGTCCAGGGACTAGCGGGAGCGGTGAGCAGTTCTTC. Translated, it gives CASSPGTSGSGEQFF.

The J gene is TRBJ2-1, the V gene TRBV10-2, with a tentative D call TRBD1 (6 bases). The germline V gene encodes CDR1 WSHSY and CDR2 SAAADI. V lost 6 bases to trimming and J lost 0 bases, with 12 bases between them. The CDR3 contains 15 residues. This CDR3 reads CASRLDSSSYNEQFF. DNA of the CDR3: TGCGCCAGCAGACTGGACAGCAGCTCCTACAATGAGCAGTTCTTC.

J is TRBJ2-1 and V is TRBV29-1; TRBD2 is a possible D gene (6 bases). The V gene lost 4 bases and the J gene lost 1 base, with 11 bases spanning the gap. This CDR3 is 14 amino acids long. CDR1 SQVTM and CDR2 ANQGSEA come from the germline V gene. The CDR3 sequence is CSVAPGLSYNEQFF. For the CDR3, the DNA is TGCAGCGTTGCACCGGGACTTTCCTACAATGAGCAGTTCTTC.

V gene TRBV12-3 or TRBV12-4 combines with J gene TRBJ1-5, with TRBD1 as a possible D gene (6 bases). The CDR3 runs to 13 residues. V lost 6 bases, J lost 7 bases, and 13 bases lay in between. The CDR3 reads CASSLGGGQPQHF. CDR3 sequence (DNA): TGTGCCAGCAGCCTAGGGGGGGGGCAGCCCCAGCATTTT.

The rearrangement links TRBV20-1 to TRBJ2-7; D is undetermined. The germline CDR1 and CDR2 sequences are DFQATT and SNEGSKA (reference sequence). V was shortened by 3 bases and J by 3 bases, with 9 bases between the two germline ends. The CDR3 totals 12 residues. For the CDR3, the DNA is TGCAGTGCTAGTTCCGGAGACTACGAGCAGTACTTC. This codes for CSASSGDYEQYF.

The CDR3 DNA follows: TGTGCCAGCAGCCCAAGGGGACTAGCGGGAGTCTCGATGTCGGGGGAGCTGTTTTTT. It specifies CASSPRGLAGVSMSGELFF. The chain couples TRBV7-8 to TRBJ2-2, with 14 nucleotides matching TRBD2. The CDR3 is 19 residues long. The germline V gene has CDR1 SGHVS and CDR2 FQNEAQ. Trimming took 5 bases from V and 8 from J; bases not matched to a gene: 16.

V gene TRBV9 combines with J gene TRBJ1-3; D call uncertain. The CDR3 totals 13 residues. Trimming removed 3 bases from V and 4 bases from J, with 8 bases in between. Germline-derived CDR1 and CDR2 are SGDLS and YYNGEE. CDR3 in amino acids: CASSAQHGNTIYF. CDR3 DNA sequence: TGTGCCAGCAGCGCTCAACACGGAAACACCATATATTTT. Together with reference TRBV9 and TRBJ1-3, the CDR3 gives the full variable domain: DSGVTQTPKHLITATGQRVTLRCSPRSGDLSVYWYQQSLDQGLQFLIQYYNGEERAKGNILERFSAQQFPDLHSELNLSSLELGDSALYFCASSAQHGNTIYFGEGSWLTVV.

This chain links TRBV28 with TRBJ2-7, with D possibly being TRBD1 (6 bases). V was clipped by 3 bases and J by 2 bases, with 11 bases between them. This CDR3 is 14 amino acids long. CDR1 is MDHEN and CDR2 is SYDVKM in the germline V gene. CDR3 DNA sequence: TGTGCCAGCAGTTTCGAGGGGGTACCCTACGAGCAGTACTTC. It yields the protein CASSFEGVPYEQYF.

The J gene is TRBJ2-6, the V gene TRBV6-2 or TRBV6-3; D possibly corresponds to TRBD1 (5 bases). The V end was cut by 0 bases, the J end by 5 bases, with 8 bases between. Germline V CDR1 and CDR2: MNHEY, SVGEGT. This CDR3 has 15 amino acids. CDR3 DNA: TGTGCCAGCAGTTACTCCAACAGGAGGGCCAACGTCCTGACTTTC. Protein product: CASSYSNRRANVLTF.

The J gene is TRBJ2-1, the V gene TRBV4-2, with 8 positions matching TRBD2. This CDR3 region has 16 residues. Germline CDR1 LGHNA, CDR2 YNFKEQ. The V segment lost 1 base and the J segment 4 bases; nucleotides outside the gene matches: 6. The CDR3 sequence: CASSQGAGGSYNEQFF. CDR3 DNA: TGTGCCAGCAGCCAAGGGGCGGGAGGTTCGTACAATGAGCAGTTCTTC.

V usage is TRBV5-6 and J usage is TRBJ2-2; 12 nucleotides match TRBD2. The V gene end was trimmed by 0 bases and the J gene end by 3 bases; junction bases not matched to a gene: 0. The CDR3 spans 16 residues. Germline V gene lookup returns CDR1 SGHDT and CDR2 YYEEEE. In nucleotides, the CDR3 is TGTGCCAGCAGCTTGGGACTAGCGGGAGACACCGGGGAGCTGTTTTTT. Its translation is CASSLGLAGDTGELFF.

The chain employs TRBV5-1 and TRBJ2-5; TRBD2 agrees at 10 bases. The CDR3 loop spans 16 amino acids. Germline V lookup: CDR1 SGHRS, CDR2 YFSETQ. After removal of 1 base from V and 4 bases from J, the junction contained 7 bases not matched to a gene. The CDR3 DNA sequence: TGCGCCAGCAGCTTGATGGCTAGCGGGAGTATAGAGACCCAGTACTTC. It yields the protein CASSLMASGSIETQYF.